This T cell receptor beta chain was recorded in a study of T cells after yellow fever vaccination. Study-level background: SMART-Seq v4 Ultra Low Input served to prepare low-cell-number fractions. Study-level findings and limits: The study re-detected most primary-vaccination clones after the booster (96% CD4, 85% to 90% CD8). Just a small share of clonotypes turned up in the CD4 compartment as well as the CD8 compartment.

In making TCR cDNA, 5'RACE template switching added a universal primer site and UMIs to it. TCRdb called the 5' RACE reads again in MiXCR, with one record for every CDR3 protein. The data show 450,000 to 650,000 distinct CDR3 sequences, 13% seen once. This clonotype was counted between two and nine times. The antigen remains undetermined. Trimming removed 5 bases from V and 6 bases from J, with 17 bases in between. Looked up from germline, CDR1 is LGHNA and CDR2 is YSLEER. This CDR3 comprises 15 residues. This TCR came from a man aged 30-40 years who received the YFV17D yellow fever vaccine. The material sequenced was PBMCs, taken on the day of the yellow fever booster vaccination. The rearrangement links TRBV4-3 to TRBJ2-1; D may match TRBD1 or TRBD2 (5 bases each). The CDR3 sequence is CASSSGTLLSNEQFF. In DNA form, the CDR3 reads TGCGCCAGCAGCTCCGGGACCCTCTTGTCCAATGAGCAGTTCTTC.